The rows below give T cell receptor beta chains drawn from one sample of a study of cytomegalovirus exposure and HLA in healthy donors. The table came from immunoSEQ multiplex PCR; TCRdb's copy has only in-frame clones and leaves some out. The sample lists 85,000 to 100,000 clones, around 64% occurring once. The sequencing input was PBMCs. The receptors originated from a man aged 60 to 75 in good health and CMV-seronegative. The CDR3 runs from the conserved cysteine through the conserved F or W. Each record gives: J gene, clone size, V gene, D gene, CDR3 protein, CDR3 DNA. The D gene is left open where the match is weak. The size entry is marked missing in some rows and otherwise reads once, few, many or a size class.

j_gene: TRBJ2-5; abundance: -; v_gene: TRBV7-9; d_gene: TRBD2; CDR3aa: CASSPQGGYQETQYF; CDR3nt: TGTGCCAGCAGCCCTCAGGGAGGGTACCAAGAGACCCAGTACTTC
j_gene: TRBJ2-7; abundance: -; v_gene: TRBV5-4; d_gene: -; CDR3aa: CASSLGSRSYEQYF; CDR3nt: TGTGCCAGCAGCCTGGGATCGAGGTCCTACGAGCAGTACTTC
j_gene: TRBJ2-2; abundance: -; v_gene: TRBV30; d_gene: -; CDR3aa: CAWRLIGSVGELFF; CDR3nt: TGTGCCTGGAGACTAATAGGGAGTGTCGGGGAGCTGTTTTTT
j_gene: TRBJ2-2; abundance: -; v_gene: TRBV9; d_gene: TRBD2; CDR3aa: CASSVGAGGPLGELFF; CDR3nt: TGTGCCAGCAGCGTAGGAGCGGGAGGGCCGCTCGGGGAGCTGTTTTTT
j_gene: TRBJ2-7; abundance: -; v_gene: TRBV5-1; d_gene: TRBD2; CDR3aa: CASSLAAGSGISYEQYF; CDR3nt: TGCGCCAGCAGCTTGGCCGCCGGTAGCGGGATATCCTACGAGCAGTACTTC
j_gene: TRBJ2-7; abundance: -; v_gene: TRBV6-1; d_gene: -; CDR3aa: CASSGLSGSSYEQYF; CDR3nt: TGTGCCAGCAGTGGTCTGTCCGGGAGCTCCTACGAGCAGTACTTC
j_gene: TRBJ1-1; abundance: -; v_gene: TRBV19; d_gene: TRBD1; CDR3aa: CASWGQENTEAFF; CDR3nt: TGTGCCAGCTGGGGACAGGAGAACACTGAAGCTTTCTTT
j_gene: TRBJ1-2; abundance: -; v_gene: TRBV29-1; d_gene: -; CDR3aa: CSVQILGGYTF; CDR3nt: TGCAGCGTGCAAATTCTGGGCGGCTACACCTTC
j_gene: TRBJ1-5; abundance: few; v_gene: TRBV30; d_gene: -; CDR3aa: CAWSLPWGGNQPQHF; CDR3nt: TGTGCCTGGAGTCTACCGTGGGGGGGCAATCAGCCCCAGCATTTT
j_gene: TRBJ2-1; abundance: -; v_gene: TRBV10-1; d_gene: TRBD2; CDR3aa: CASSGTSGKGDEQFF; CDR3nt: TGCGCCAGCAGTGGGACTAGCGGGAAGGGCGATGAGCAGTTCTTC
j_gene: TRBJ2-7; abundance: -; v_gene: TRBV29-1; d_gene: -; CDR3aa: CSVSRGSYEQYF; CDR3nt: TGCAGCGTTTCGCGGGGTTCCTACGAGCAGTACTTC
j_gene: TRBJ2-4; abundance: once; v_gene: TRBV2; d_gene: -; CDR3aa: CASSVGSAKNIQYF; CDR3nt: TGTGCCAGCAGTGTCGGGTCAGCCAAAAACATTCAGTACTTC
j_gene: TRBJ2-3; abundance: once; v_gene: TRBV9; d_gene: -; CDR3aa: CASSPSLSSTDTQYF; CDR3nt: TGTGCCAGCAGCCCGAGTTTGTCTAGCACAGATACGCAGTATTTT
j_gene: TRBJ2-7; abundance: -; v_gene: TRBV6-5; d_gene: TRBD1; CDR3aa: CASSPDRGSHEQYF; CDR3nt: TGTGCCAGCAGTCCGGACAGGGGTTCCCACGAGCAGTACTTC
j_gene: TRBJ2-5; abundance: -; v_gene: TRBV19; d_gene: -; CDR3aa: CASRGVAETQYF; CDR3nt: TGTGCCAGCAGGGGGGTAGCAGAGACCCAGTACTTC
j_gene: TRBJ1-2; abundance: -; v_gene: TRBV5-5; d_gene: TRBD1; CDR3aa: CASSFTGTVGGYTF; CDR3nt: TGTGCCAGCAGTTTTACCGGGACAGTGGGTGGCTACACCTTC
j_gene: TRBJ2-1; abundance: -; v_gene: TRBV5-1; d_gene: TRBD2; CDR3aa: CASSFSSGGGYEQFF; CDR3nt: TGCGCCAGCAGCTTTTCTAGCGGGGGGGGATATGAGCAGTTCTTC
j_gene: TRBJ1-1; abundance: -; v_gene: TRBV6-6; d_gene: TRBD1; CDR3aa: CASSYLSRDSDEAFF; CDR3nt: TGTGCCAGCAGTTACTTGAGCCGGGACAGTGATGAAGCTTTCTTT
j_gene: TRBJ1-2; abundance: -; v_gene: TRBV28; d_gene: TRBD1; CDR3aa: CASSLGAAGGLHYGYTF; CDR3nt: TGTGCCAGCAGTTTAGGGGCCGCAGGGGGCCTTCACTATGGCTACACCTTC